What follows are 10 T cell receptor beta chains derived from one specimen sequenced in a study of blood T cells in healthy people across ages. Primers used in a second PCR of roughly 6 to 11 cycles were a sample-barcoded 5' primer and a J-beta primer mix. TCRdb recomputed calls from the 5' RACE reads with MiXCR, one row per CDR3 protein. The profile shows 600,000 to 650,000 distinct CDR3 sequences, 45% to 65% of them singletons. Sequenced input: blood. The receptor set was obtained from a man aged 55 to 70 in good health.

This chain links TRBV3-1 with TRBJ2-6, with a weak D call TRBD2 (5 bases). Trimming removed 5 bases at V and 4 bases at J, with 18 bases between. Germline V gives CDR1 LGHDT, CDR2 YNNKEL (reference sequence). The CDR3 contains 17 residues. CDR3 amino acids: CASSSQAREAGANVLTF. The CDR3 DNA reads TGTGCCAGCAGCTCTCAGGCGAGGGAAGCAGGGGCCAACGTCCTGACTTTC.

The chain is built from TRBV20-1 and TRBJ1-6; 7 nucleotides align to TRBD1. Germline trimming cut 5 bases from V and 4 bases from J; bases unmatched to any gene: 8. CDR1 and CDR2 (germline): DFQATT, SNEGSKA (reference sequence). This CDR3 is 15 amino acids long. CDR3 loop: CSAQPGQRYNSPLHF. CDR3 in DNA: TGCAGTGCTCAACCGGGACAGAGATATAATTCACCCCTCCACTTT.

The rearrangement joins TRBV20-1 to TRBJ2-7, with D perhaps matching TRBD1 (5 bases). With 2 bases removed from V and 3 bases from J, the gap between germline ends came to 14 bases. Germline V CDR1 and CDR2: DFQATT, SNEGSKA (reference sequence). This CDR3 region has 14 residues. DNA of the CDR3: TGCAGTGCTAGACGAGTAAGGGGAAGCTACGAGCAGTACTTC. Residues: CSARRVRGSYEQYF.

This clonotype appeared a few times. The rearrangement uses TRBV12-3 or TRBV12-4 and TRBJ1-2; D call uncertain. This CDR3 region has 14 residues. Trimming removed 1 base at V and 2 bases at J, with 8 bases between. For the CDR3, the DNA is TGTGCCAGCAGTTTAGGCGTCGAAAACTATGGCTACACCTTC. Translation gives CASSLGVENYGYTF.

The rearrangement links TRBV4-2 to TRBJ2-7; 7 positions match TRBD1. V dropped 1 base and J dropped 4; count of bases not matched to a gene: 13. The CDR3 extends over 17 amino acids. CDR1 and CDR2 from the germline V gene are LGHNA and YNFKEQ. The CDR3 sequence: CASSQVAAGGKKYEQYF. DNA for the CDR3: TGTGCCAGCAGCCAAGTTGCGGCAGGGGGAAAAAAGTACGAGCAGTACTTC.

The J gene is TRBJ2-3, the V gene TRBV9; D not resolved. V lost 0 bases and J lost 0, with 11 bases in between. Germline V gene sequence: CDR1 SGDLS, CDR2 YYNGEE. The CDR3 totals 16 residues. The CDR3 loop reads CASSVAGHPSTDTQYF. The CDR3 DNA reads as TGTGCCAGCAGCGTAGCTGGCCACCCTAGCACAGATACGCAGTATTTT.

The chain links TRBV7-2 to TRBJ2-7; D gene unclear. Trimming took 4 bases from V and 0 from J, leaving 10 bases between them. The CDR3 covers 14 residues. Germline values: CDR1 SGHTA, CDR2 FQGNSA. CDR3 nucleotide sequence: TGTGCCAGCAGCTCCCGGCACAGCTCCTACGAGCAGTACTTC. It specifies CASSSRHSSYEQYF.

The CDR3: CATSRDTGNAQFF. The CDR3 nucleotides are TGTGCCACCAGCAGAGATACCGGGAACGCGCAGTTCTTC. The chain couples TRBV15 to TRBJ2-1, with a weak D call TRBD2 (5 bases). CDR3 length: 13 amino acids. Per germline, CDR1 LNHNV and CDR2 YYDKDF (reference sequence). The V end lost 0 bases, the J end lost 12 bases, and 12 bases lay between the germline ends. Filled out from reference TRBV15 and TRBJ2-1, the complete variable domain reads DAMVIQNPRYQVTQFGKPVTLSCSQTLNHNVMYWYQQKSSQAPKLLFHYYDKDFNNEADTPDNFQSRRPNTSFCFLDIRSPGLGDTAMYLCATSRDTGNAQFFGPGTRLTVL.

The chain carries TRBV7-2 and TRBJ2-5, with TRBD1 matching over 9 bases. Germline CDR1 and CDR2: SGHTA and FQGNSA. The CDR3 runs to 15 residues. The V and J ends lost 0 bases and 6 bases, in that order; junction bases with no gene match: 5. DNA for the CDR3: TGTGCCAGCAGCTTAGCCGGGGACAGGGTAAAGACCCAGTACTTC. Amino acids: CASSLAGDRVKTQYF.

The chain uses TRBV3-1 and TRBJ2-5; 10 nucleotides agree with TRBD2. CDR1 and CDR2 from the germline V gene are LGHDT and YNNKEL (reference sequence). This CDR3 has 15 residues. V lost 4 bases and J lost 5; bases outside the gene matches: 7. In DNA, the CDR3 is TGTGCCAGCAGCCCCCAGCGGGGGGGCATGGAGACCCAGTACTTC. Translating it yields CASSPQRGGMETQYF.